This T cell receptor (beta chain) originates from a study of blood T cell repertoires in COVID-19. For the study at large: Samples of COVID-19 (acute and convalescent) were obtained from the United States, Italy and Spain.

One Seattle source followed patients from active infection through their disease course. Of note for this clone: Additional DNA sequences in this sample encode the identical CDR3.

Trimming left V 5 bases short and J 5 bases short, with 15 bases between. This CDR3 region has 14 residues. Germline values: CDR1 LGHDT, CDR2 YNNKEL (reference sequence). This table comes from immunoSEQ multiplex PCR, and its TCRdb copy is limited to in-frame clones, with some not included. The sample shows some 49,000 clones, about 86% of them seen only once. This chain joins TRBV3-1 (or the pseudogene TRBV3-2) and TRBJ2-5, with unresolved D. Sequenced material: peripheral blood. The sequence derives from a woman older than 75 with COVID-19, enrolled during active disease. CDR3 residues: CASSTRQVGETQYF. The CDR3, as DNA: TGTGCCAGCAGCACCCGGCAGGTTGGGGAGACCCAGTACTTC.